The clone carrying this T cell receptor beta chain was counted ten times or more. The sample belongs to a study of CD8+CD57+ T cells in acquired aplastic anemia. For sequencing, patients were chosen who had shown expansion of CD8+CD57+ cells by flow cytometry. Researchers used genomic DNA as the template to profile TCR beta VDJ and CDR3. TCRdb re-derived calls from the reads in MiXCR, one entry per CDR3 protein. This sample yields 120,000 or so distinct CDR3 sequences, of which almost 40% are seen a single time; approximately 2.6% belongs to the top ten. Sample: sorted CD4+, CD8+, or CD8+CD57+ T cells (not recorded which) from PBMCs. The TCR originated in a human donor with aplastic anemia.

In DNA form, the CDR3 reads TGCGCCAGCAGCTTCGGGGCCCCAGGACAGCCCCAGCATTTT. Encoded protein: CASSFGAPGQPQHF. The V call is TRBV5-1, the J call TRBJ1-5; D possibly corresponds to TRBD1 (5 bases). Per the germline V gene, CDR1 is SGHRS and CDR2 is YFSETQ. The CDR3 loop spans 14 amino acids. The V gene lost 2 bases and the J gene lost 7 bases, with 13 bases spanning the gap.